This T cell receptor (beta chain) comes out of a study of kidney transplant recipient with SARS-CoV-2 infection. This clonotype appeared a few times. Looked up from germline, CDR1 is LNHDA and CDR2 is SQIVND (reference sequence). Trimming pared 5 bases from V and 3 bases from J, leaving 8 bases between. CDR3 length: 13 residues. A single record per CDR3 protein comes from TCRdb applying MiXCR to the reads. Of roughly 250,000 distinct CDR3 sequences listed, 29% are singletons. J is TRBJ1-5 and V is TRBV19, with D maybe TRBD1 (5 bases). Sequences were derived from a blood sample, sampled at baseline and between days 110 and 120 from a kidney transplant recipient. The sequence was obtained from a male patient in his 30s who had COVID-19 and was a kidney transplant recipient. Some T cells could come from the graft donor. CDR3 protein: CASSGHPNQPQHF. The DNA for the CDR3 is TGTGCCAGTAGTGGACACCCCAATCAGCCCCAGCATTTT. Combining the CDR3 with reference TRBV19 and TRBJ1-5 gives the whole variable domain DGGITQSPKYLFRKEGQNVTLSCEQNLNHDAMYWYRQDPGQGLRLIYYSQIVNDFQKGDIAEGYSVSREKKESFPLTVTSAQKNPTAFYLCASSGHPNQPQHFGDGTRLSIL.